This T cell receptor beta chain was found in a study of Graves' ophthalmopathy and Graves' hyperthyroidism. Study results and caveats: Between ophthalmopathy and stable hyperthyroidism, a 13-signature model drew a separation with approximately 87% sensitivity and about 80% specificity.

From germline, CDR1 is SGHDT and CDR2 YYEEEE. V lost 3 bases and J 2 bases, leaving 15 bases between the germline ends. The CDR3 spans 15 residues. CAS ≥3, NOSPECS ≥4, moderate-to-severe activity and duration under 3 months marked donors with ophthalmopathy. If patients had other autoimmune diseases, uncontrolled infections, pregnancy or lactation, they were excluded. Establishment of the diagnosis relied upon clinical symptoms, serum thyroxine, TRAb, thyroid ultrasound and orbital computed tomography. This clonotype has a handful of counts. What it recognizes is unknown. RNA transcripts yielded amplified TCR beta CDR3 regions. The first round was an RT-PCR with HTBI primers, and the second round was a multiplex PCR. TCRdb reprocessed the multiplex PCR reads via MiXCR and lists one record per CDR3 protein. This sample carries 600,000 to 950,000 distinct CDR3 sequences, approximately 40% of them seen once, and the ten largest clones take around 40%.

The J gene is TRBJ2-7, the V gene TRBV5-6; a weak D match, TRBD2 (6 bases). The receptor was derived from an adult man with Graves' ophthalmopathy. The sequenced sample consisted of peripheral blood. The CDR3 sequence is CASSSGGPRTYEQYF. In DNA, the CDR3 is TGTGCCAGCAGCTCCGGAGGGCCCCGAACCTACGAGCAGTACTTC. The whole variable domain, remainder taken from reference TRBV5-6 and TRBJ2-7, is DAGVTQSPTHLIKTRGQQVTLRCSPKSGHDTVSWYQQALGQGPQFIFQYYEEEERQRGNFPDRFSGHQFPNYSSELNVNALLLGDSALYLCASSSGGPRTYEQYFGPGTRLTVT.